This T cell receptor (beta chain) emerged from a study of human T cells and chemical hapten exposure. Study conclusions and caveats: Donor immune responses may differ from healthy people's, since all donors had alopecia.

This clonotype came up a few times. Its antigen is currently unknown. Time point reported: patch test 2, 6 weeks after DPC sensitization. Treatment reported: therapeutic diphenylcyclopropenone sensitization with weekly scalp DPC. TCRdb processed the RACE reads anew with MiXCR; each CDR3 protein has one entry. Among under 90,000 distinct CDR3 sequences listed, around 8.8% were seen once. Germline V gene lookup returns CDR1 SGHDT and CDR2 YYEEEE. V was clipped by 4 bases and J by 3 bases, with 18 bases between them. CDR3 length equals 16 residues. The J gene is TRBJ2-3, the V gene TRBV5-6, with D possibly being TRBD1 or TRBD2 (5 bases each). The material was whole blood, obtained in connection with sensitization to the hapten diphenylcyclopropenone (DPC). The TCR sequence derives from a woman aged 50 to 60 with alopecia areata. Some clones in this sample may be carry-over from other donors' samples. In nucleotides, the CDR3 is TGTGCCAGCAGCGTGGCCGGGACCCAAAAGACAGATACGCAGTATTTT. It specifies CASSVAGTQKTDTQYF.